Below are 18 T cell receptor beta chains sequenced from a single sample in a study of blood T cell repertoires in COVID-19. Clones were sequenced by immunoSEQ multiplex PCR, and TCRdb holds only the in-frame ones, with some missing. The sample carries about 130,000 clones, approximately 89% recorded once. The source material was peripheral blood. These receptors came from a woman aged 70-85 years with COVID-19, enrolled during active disease.

The CDR3 bases are TGCGCCAGCAGCCGAACAGGCCTGGAGCCCTACGAGCAGTACTTC. As protein: CASSRTGLEPYEQYF. The V call is TRBV5-1, the J call TRBJ2-7, with D perhaps matching TRBD1 (5 bases). The V end was cut by 4 bases, the J end by 2 bases, with 16 bases between. The CDR3 contains 15 residues. Germline CDR1 is SGHRS and CDR2 is YFSETQ.

This clone turned up a few times. The chain uses TRBV6-1 and TRBJ1-5; a weak D match, TRBD1 (5 bases). The CDR3 consists of 17 residues. Trimming removed 4 bases from V and 0 bases from J, with 16 bases in between. Looked up from germline, CDR1 is MNHNS and CDR2 is SASEGT. The chain's CDR3 is CASSAQVGDYSNQPQHF. The CDR3 DNA reads TGTGCCAGCAGTGCACAGGTAGGGGATTATAGCAATCAGCCCCAGCATTTT.

J is TRBJ1-2 and V is TRBV5-6; D uncertain. V was pared by 0 bases and J by 6 bases, with 6 bases between. Germline V gene lookup returns CDR1 SGHDT and CDR2 YYEEEE. This CDR3 is built from 12 residues. Written as DNA, the CDR3 is TGTGCCAGCAGCTTGGCAGGTCATGGCTACACCTTC. The encoded protein is CASSLAGHGYTF.

J is TRBJ1-4 and V is TRBV3-1 (or the pseudogene TRBV3-2); no firm D call. This CDR3 is 11 amino acids long. Per the germline V gene, CDR1 is LGHDT and CDR2 is YNNKEL (reference sequence). Trimming removed 4 bases from V and 14 bases from J, with 11 bases in between. CDR3 sequence (DNA): TGTGCCAGCAGCCGGGAAGAGCGGCTGTTTTTT. It translates to CASSREERLFF.

The V call is TRBV7-3, the J call TRBJ2-1; no clear D gene. Between the trimmed V and J ends, which lost 4 bases and 2 bases, there was a span of 9 bases. CDR3 length equals 14 residues. The germline CDR1 and CDR2 sequences are SGHTA and FQGTGA. CDR3 DNA: TGTGCCAGCAGCTCCTCCAACACCTACAATGAGCAGTTCTTC. Translated: CASSSSNTYNEQFF.

This chain joins TRBV5-1 and TRBJ1-1; 7 bases align to TRBD1. Trimming removed 1 base from V and 1 base from J; junction bases left unmatched: 1. Per the germline V gene, CDR1 is SGHRS and CDR2 is YFSETQ. The CDR3 is 14 amino acids. The chain's CDR3 is CASSLRDRNTEAFF. CDR3 nucleotides: TGCGCCAGCAGCTTGAGGGACAGGAACACTGAAGCTTTCTTT.

The rearrangement uses TRBV28 and TRBJ2-7; the D is unclear. This CDR3 has 15 residues. Trimming took 6 bases from V and 0 from J, leaving 15 bases between them. Germline V CDR1 and CDR2: MDHEN, SYDVKM. This chain's CDR3 is CASRIALGSSYEQYF. CDR3 nucleotides: TGTGCCAGCAGAATAGCCCTTGGGTCCTCCTACGAGCAGTACTTC.

This clone was seen a handful of times. The gene calls are TRBV7-9 and TRBJ1-1; D gene ambiguous. V was clipped by 1 base and J by 7 bases, with 7 bases between them. Per the germline V gene, CDR1 is SEHNR and CDR2 is FQNEAQ (reference sequence). The CDR3 covers 12 residues. The CDR3 region is CASSLVSVEAFF. The CDR3 DNA reads TGTGCCAGCAGCTTAGTTTCGGTTGAAGCTTTCTTT.

The rearrangement links TRBV9 to TRBJ1-5; D not resolved. Trimming left V 2 bases short and J 6 bases short, with 12 bases between. Germline V lookup: CDR1 SGDLS, CDR2 YYNGEE. This CDR3 region has 14 residues. The DNA for the CDR3 is TGTGCCAGCAGCGTCGGAACAGAGAGTCAGCCCCAGCATTTT. Encoded protein: CASSVGTESQPQHF.

The V gene is TRBV5-1, the J gene TRBJ2-5, with D perhaps matching TRBD1 (6 bases). The CDR3 sequence is 12 residues long. Germline values: CDR1 SGHRS, CDR2 YFSETQ. V lost 5 bases, J lost 4 bases, and 9 bases lay in between. The CDR3 region is CASSQGPETQYF. In DNA, the CDR3 is TGCGCCAGCAGTCAGGGGCCAGAGACCCAGTACTTC.

The rearrangement joins TRBV7-3 to TRBJ2-1, with D maybe TRBD2 (6 bases). This CDR3 spans 15 amino acids. The germline V gene encodes CDR1 SGHTA and CDR2 FQGTGA. With 3 bases removed from V and 3 bases from J, the gap between germline ends came to 12 bases. CDR3 residues: CASSFGLAIYNEQFF. The CDR3 DNA reads as TGTGCCAGCAGCTTTGGGCTAGCGATCTACAATGAGCAGTTCTTC.

The chain couples TRBV5-1 to TRBJ2-5; 11 bases match TRBD1. V shed 4 bases, J shed 4 bases, and the junction held 15 bases outside the gene matches. Germline V gene lookup returns CDR1 SGHRS and CDR2 YFSETQ. This CDR3 is built from 18 residues. CDR3 loop: CASSPTIRGQGAGETQYF. DNA of the CDR3: TGCGCCAGCAGCCCGACTATCCGAGGACAGGGGGCAGGAGAGACCCAGTACTTC.

V and J are TRBV20-1 and TRBJ1-2; D remains unclear. Germline V CDR1 and CDR2: DFQATT, SNEGSKA (reference sequence). The CDR3 covers 11 residues. Trimming took 6 bases from V and 5 from J, leaving 10 bases between them. The CDR3 protein is CSAAAGYGYTF. DNA of the CDR3: TGCAGTGCCGCTGCGGGGTATGGCTACACCTTC.

This clone showed up just a few times. The same CDR3 is also encoded by other DNA sequences in this sample. The CDR3 spells CASSLGGLNTEAFF. CDR3 DNA sequence: TGTGCCAGCAGCTTAGGCGGGCTGAACACTGAAGCTTTCTTT. The chain has TRBV7-9 and TRBJ1-1, with unresolved D. The CDR3 spans 14 residues. V was pared by 1 base and J by 0 bases, with 6 bases between. Per the germline V gene, CDR1 is SEHNR and CDR2 is FQNEAQ (reference sequence).

The chain employs TRBV2 and TRBJ1-2; D is uncertain. The germline gives CDR1 SNHLY, CDR2 FYNNEI. Trimming removed 4 bases at V and 4 bases at J, with 10 bases between. The CDR3 has 13 amino acids. The CDR3 sequence: CASSVSTFYGYTF. The CDR3 region has the DNA TGTGCCAGCAGTGTATCAACTTTCTATGGCTACACCTTC.

The V and J genes are TRBV28 and TRBJ1-1, with D possibly being TRBD1 (5 bases). CDR3 size: 15 residues. In germline, CDR1 is MDHEN, CDR2 SYDVKM. V dropped 7 bases and J dropped 1 base, with 16 bases sitting between them. The CDR3 DNA is TGTGCCAGCACCCCCTCCAGGGTATGGAACACTGAAGCTTTCTTT. Its translation is CASTPSRVWNTEAFF. The full variable domain, with the rest looked up from reference TRBV28 and TRBJ1-1, is DVKVTQSSRYLVKRTGEKVFLECVQDMDHENMFWYRQDPGLGLRLIYFSYDVKMKEKGDIPEGYSVSREKKERFSLILESASTNQTSMYLCASTPSRVWNTEAFFGQGTRLTVV.

The chain combines TRBV9 with TRBJ2-5; 7 bases fit TRBD1. Losses at the gene ends were 0 bases for V and 1 base for J; bases not matched to a gene: 6. This CDR3 has 16 amino acids. Germline CDR1 SGDLS, CDR2 YYNGEE. In DNA, the CDR3 is TGTGCCAGCAGCGTAGCTCCCGGACAGGTCCAAGAGACCCAGTACTTC. It is translated as CASSVAPGQVQETQYF. The full variable domain, in which reference TRBV9 and TRBJ2-5 provide the parts outside the CDR3, is DSGVTQTPKHLITATGQRVTLRCSPRSGDLSVYWYQQSLDQGLQFLIQYYNGEERAKGNILERFSAQQFPDLHSELNLSSLELGDSALYFCASSVAPGQVQETQYFGPGTRLLVL.

The V call is TRBV6-5, the J call TRBJ1-2, with TRBD1 identical over 7 bases. V trimming: 8 bases; J trimming: 3 bases; junction bases outside the gene matches: 6. The germline CDR1 and CDR2 sequences are MNHEY and SVGAGI. The CDR3 extends over 13 amino acids. The CDR3 sequence: CASYRDSYYGYTF. The CDR3 coding sequence is TGTGCCAGCTATAGGGACAGCTACTATGGCTACACCTTC.